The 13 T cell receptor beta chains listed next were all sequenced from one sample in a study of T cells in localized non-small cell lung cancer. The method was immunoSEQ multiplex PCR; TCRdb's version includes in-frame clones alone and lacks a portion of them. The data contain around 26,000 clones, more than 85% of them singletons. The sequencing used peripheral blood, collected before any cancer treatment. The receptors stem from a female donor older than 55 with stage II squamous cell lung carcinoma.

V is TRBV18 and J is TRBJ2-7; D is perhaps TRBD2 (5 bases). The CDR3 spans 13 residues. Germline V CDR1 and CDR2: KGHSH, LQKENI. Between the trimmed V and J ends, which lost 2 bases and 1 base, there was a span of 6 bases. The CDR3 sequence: CASSPAGSYEQYF. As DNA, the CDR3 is TGTGCCAGCTCACCAGCGGGTTCCTACGAGCAGTACTTC.

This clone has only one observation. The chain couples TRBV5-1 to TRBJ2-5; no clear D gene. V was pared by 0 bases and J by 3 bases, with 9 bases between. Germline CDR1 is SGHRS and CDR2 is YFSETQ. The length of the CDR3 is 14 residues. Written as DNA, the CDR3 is TGCGCCAGCAGCTTGGCGTCCTTTGAAGAGACCCAGTACTTC. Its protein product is CASSLASFEETQYF. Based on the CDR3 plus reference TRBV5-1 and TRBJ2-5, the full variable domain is KAGVTQTPRYLIKTRGQQVTLSCSPISGHRSVSWYQQTPGQGLQFLFEYFSETQRNKGNFPGRFSGRQFSNSRSEMNVSTLELGDSALYLCASSLASFEETQYFGPGTRLLVL.

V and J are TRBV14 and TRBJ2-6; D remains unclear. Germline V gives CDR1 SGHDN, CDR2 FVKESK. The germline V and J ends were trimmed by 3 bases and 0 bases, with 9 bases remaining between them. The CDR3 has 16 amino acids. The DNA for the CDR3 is TGTGCCAGCAGCCACGTGTCAGACTCTGGGGCCAACGTCCTGACTTTC. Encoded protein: CASSHVSDSGANVLTF.

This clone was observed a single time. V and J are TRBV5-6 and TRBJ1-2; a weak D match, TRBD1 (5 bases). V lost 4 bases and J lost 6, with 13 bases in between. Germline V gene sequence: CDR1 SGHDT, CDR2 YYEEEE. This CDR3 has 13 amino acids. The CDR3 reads CASSPAGEHGYTF. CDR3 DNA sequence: TGTGCCAGCAGCCCGGCGGGGGAACATGGCTACACCTTC. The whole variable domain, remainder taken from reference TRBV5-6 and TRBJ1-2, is DAGVTQSPTHLIKTRGQQVTLRCSPKSGHDTVSWYQQALGQGPQFIFQYYEEEERQRGNFPDRFSGHQFPNYSSELNVNALLLGDSALYLCASSPAGEHGYTFGSGTRLTVV.

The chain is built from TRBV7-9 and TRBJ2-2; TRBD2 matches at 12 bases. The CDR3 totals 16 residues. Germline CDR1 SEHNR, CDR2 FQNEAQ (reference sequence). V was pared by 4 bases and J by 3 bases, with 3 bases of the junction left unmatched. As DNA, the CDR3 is TGTGCCAGCAGCTCCCTAGCGGGGGGGCACACCGGGGAGCTGTTTTTT. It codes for CASSSLAGGHTGELFF.

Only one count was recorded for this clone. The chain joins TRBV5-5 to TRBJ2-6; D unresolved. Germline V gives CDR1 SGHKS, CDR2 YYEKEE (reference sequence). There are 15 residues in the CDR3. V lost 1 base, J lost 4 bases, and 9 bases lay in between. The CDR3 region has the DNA TGTGCCAGCAGCTTGAGCCGCTCAGGGGCCAACGTCCTGACTTTC. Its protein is CASSLSRSGANVLTF.

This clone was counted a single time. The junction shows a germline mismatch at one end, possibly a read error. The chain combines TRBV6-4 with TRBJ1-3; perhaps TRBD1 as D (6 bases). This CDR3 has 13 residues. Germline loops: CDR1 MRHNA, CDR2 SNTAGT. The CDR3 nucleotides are TGTGCCAGCAGTGACCCAGGGGCAGACGGCTCGATTTTT. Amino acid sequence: CASSDPGADGSIF.

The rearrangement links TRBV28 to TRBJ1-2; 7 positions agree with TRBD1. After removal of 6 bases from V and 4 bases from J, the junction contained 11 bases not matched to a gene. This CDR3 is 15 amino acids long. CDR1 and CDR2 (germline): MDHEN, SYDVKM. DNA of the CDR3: TGTGCCAGCAGCCTACTACAGGGGAGGACCTATGGCTACACCTTC. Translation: CASSLLQGRTYGYTF.

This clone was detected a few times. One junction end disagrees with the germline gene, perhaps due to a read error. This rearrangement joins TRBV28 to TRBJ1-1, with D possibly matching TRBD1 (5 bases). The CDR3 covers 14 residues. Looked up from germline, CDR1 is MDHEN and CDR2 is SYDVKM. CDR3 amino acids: CAGRAGYRNTEAFF. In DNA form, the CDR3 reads TGTGCCGGCAGGGCGGGGTATAGGAACACTGAAGCTTTCTTT.

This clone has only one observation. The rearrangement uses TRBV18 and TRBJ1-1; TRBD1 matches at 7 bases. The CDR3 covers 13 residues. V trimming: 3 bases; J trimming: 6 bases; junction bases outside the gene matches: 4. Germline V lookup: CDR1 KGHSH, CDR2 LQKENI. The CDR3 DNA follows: TGTGCCAGCTCACCTGGACAGGAGGCTGAAGCTTTCTTT. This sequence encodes CASSPGQEAEAFF. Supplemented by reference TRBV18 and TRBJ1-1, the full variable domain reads NAGVMQNPRHLVRRRGQEARLRCSPMKGHSHVYWYRQLPEEGLKFMVYLQKENIIDESGMPKERFSAEFPKEGPSILRIQQVVRGDSAAYFCASSPGQEAEAFFGQGTRLTVV.

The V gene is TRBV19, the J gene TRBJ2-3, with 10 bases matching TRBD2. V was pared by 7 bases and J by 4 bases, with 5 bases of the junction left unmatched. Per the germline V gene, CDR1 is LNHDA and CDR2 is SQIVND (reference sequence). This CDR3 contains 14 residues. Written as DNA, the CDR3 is TGTGCCAGTACCTCTAGCGGGGGAGCAGATACGCAGTATTTT. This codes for CASTSSGGADTQYF.

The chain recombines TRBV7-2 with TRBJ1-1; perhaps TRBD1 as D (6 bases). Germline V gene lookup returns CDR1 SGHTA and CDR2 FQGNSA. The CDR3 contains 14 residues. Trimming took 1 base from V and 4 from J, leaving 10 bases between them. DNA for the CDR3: TGTGCCAGCAGCTTAGATGGGGGCCCCACTGAAGCTTTCTTT. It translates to CASSLDGGPTEAFF. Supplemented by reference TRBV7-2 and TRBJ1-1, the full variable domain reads GAGVSQSPSNKVTEKGKDVELRCDPISGHTALYWYRQSLGQGLEFLIYFQGNSAPDKSGLPSDRFSAERTGGSVSTLTIQRTQQEDSAVYLCASSLDGGPTEAFFGQGTRLTVV.

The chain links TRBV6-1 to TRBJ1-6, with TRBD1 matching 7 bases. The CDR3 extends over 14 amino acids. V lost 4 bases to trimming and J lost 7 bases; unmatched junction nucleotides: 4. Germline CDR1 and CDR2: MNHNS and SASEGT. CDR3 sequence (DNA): TGTGCCAGCAGTGGTGGGACAGCCAATTCACCCCTCCACTTT. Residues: CASSGGTANSPLHF.